One and the same sample provided the 18 T cell receptor beta chains below, sequenced in a study of blood T cell repertoires in COVID-19. Clones were read by immunoSEQ multiplex PCR, and TCRdb kept only the in-frame ones, dropping some. The repertoire includes approximately 150,000 clones, about 84% of them detected once, and about 6% sits in the top ten. Sequenced input: PBMCs or T cells enriched from blood (not recorded which). The receptors come from a man aged 35-49 years who had recovered from COVID-19.

The chain couples TRBV10-2 to TRBJ1-5, with D perhaps matching TRBD1 (5 bases). CDR3 length: 12 residues. Looked up from germline, CDR1 is WSHSY and CDR2 is SAAADI. Trimming left V 6 bases short and J 4 bases short, with 7 bases between. The CDR3 reads CASSHRNQPQHF. In nucleotides, the CDR3 is TGCGCCAGCAGCCACAGGAATCAGCCCCAGCATTTT.

This clone was observed a handful of times. This rearrangement joins TRBV10-2 to TRBJ2-5; 9 bases map to TRBD2. In germline, CDR1 is WSHSY, CDR2 SAAADI. CDR3 size: 17 residues. Trimming took 2 bases from V and 4 from J; bases not matched to a gene: 11. In DNA form, the CDR3 reads TGCGCCAGCAGTGAGACGGGGGCGCGGGGGGGTGGAGAGACCCAGTACTTC. This codes for CASSETGARGGGETQYF.

This chain uses TRBV3-1 (or the pseudogene TRBV3-2) with TRBJ1-1, with D perhaps matching TRBD1 (6 bases). The CDR3 totals 15 residues. Between the trimmed V and J ends, which lost 1 base and 2 bases, there was a span of 11 bases. CDR1 LGHDT and CDR2 YNNKEL come from the germline V gene (reference sequence). As DNA, the CDR3 is TGTGCCAGCAGCCAAGCCAACAGGGATAACACTGAAGCTTTCTTT. Protein product: CASSQANRDNTEAFF.

This clone was observed once. CDR3 amino acids: CASSQEVGGVYQETQYF. CDR3 nucleotides: TGTGCCAGCAGCCAAGAGGTCGGGGGGGTGTACCAAGAGACCCAGTACTTC. The chain links TRBV4-2 to TRBJ2-5, with 8 bases aligning to TRBD2. Germline V gene sequence: CDR1 LGHNA, CDR2 YNFKEQ. This CDR3 region has 17 residues. The junction had 6 bases not matched to a gene; V was cut back by 0 bases and J by 0 bases.

The CDR3 region has the DNA TGCAGCGTCCCCCTGGGGGCTGCATTAGGGGAGACCCAGTACTTC. This translates into CSVPLGAALGETQYF. The rearrangement links TRBV29-1 to TRBJ2-5; the D gene is possibly TRBD1 (6 bases). Germline V gene lookup returns CDR1 SQVTM and CDR2 ANQGSEA. V lost 6 bases and J 5 bases, leaving 22 bases between the germline ends. The CDR3 has 15 residues.

The rearrangement joins TRBV5-1 to TRBJ2-1, with 8 positions matching TRBD1. Germline CDR1 and CDR2: SGHRS and YFSETQ. V lost 0 bases to trimming and J lost 6 bases; unmatched junction nucleotides: 5. This CDR3 has 15 amino acids. CDR3 loop: CASSLGQGPRNEQFF. The DNA of the CDR3 is TGCGCCAGCAGCTTGGGACAGGGGCCCCGCAATGAGCAGTTCTTC.

V and J are TRBV19 and TRBJ1-5, with D hard to call. The germline V and J ends were trimmed by 3 bases and 5 bases, with 14 bases remaining between them. Germline loops: CDR1 LNHDA, CDR2 SQIVND (reference sequence). The CDR3 is made up of 15 amino acids. The CDR3 is CASSIPTEPHQPQHF. CDR3 in DNA: TGTGCCAGTAGTATCCCCACAGAGCCTCATCAGCCCCAGCATTTT.

In its sample, this clone was seen a few times. The rearrangement uses TRBV19 and TRBJ1-2; 8 nucleotides align to TRBD1. The germline V gene has CDR1 LNHDA and CDR2 SQIVND (reference sequence). Trimming cost V 5 bases and J 5 bases; bases outside gene matches: 1. CDR3 length equals 12 residues. The CDR3: CASSDRGYGYTF. The CDR3 DNA sequence: TGTGCCAGTAGTGACAGGGGTTATGGCTACACCTTC.

Notes on this clone: The sample holds other DNA sequences that translate to the same CDR3. The rearrangement uses TRBV5-1 and TRBJ2-5; 8 bases line up with TRBD2. After removal of 1 base from V and 2 bases from J, the junction contained 1 base not matched to a gene. This CDR3 is 14 amino acids long. Germline V gene data show CDR1 as SGHRS and CDR2 as YFSETQ. The CDR3 sequence is CASSLSGGQETQYF. Written as DNA, the CDR3 is TGCGCCAGCAGCTTGTCGGGGGGGCAAGAGACCCAGTACTTC.

V gene TRBV3-1 (or the pseudogene TRBV3-2) combines with J gene TRBJ1-2, with D perhaps matching TRBD1 (5 bases). V dropped 4 bases and J dropped 10 bases, with 16 bases sitting between them. Per germline, CDR1 LGHDT and CDR2 YNNKEL (reference sequence). The CDR3 has 13 residues. The CDR3 region has the DNA TGTGCCAGCAGCCGGGAGGGGAGTATCGACTACACCTTC. It codes for CASSREGSIDYTF.

This clone was seen a few times. The chain joins TRBV2 to TRBJ2-5, with TRBD2 matching 8 bases. After removal of 6 bases from V and 2 bases from J, the junction contained 5 bases not matched to a gene. Germline V gene lookup returns CDR1 SNHLY and CDR2 FYNNEI. The CDR3 covers 14 residues. The CDR3 here is CASRLAEIQETQYF. CDR3 DNA: TGTGCCAGCAGACTAGCGGAAATTCAAGAGACCCAGTACTTC.

By proportion, this clone is medium-sized. Other DNA sequences in this specimen translate into the identical CDR3. The gene calls are TRBV2 and TRBJ1-2; 7 nucleotides agree with TRBD1. The CDR3 runs 16 residues. The J segment lost 0 bases and the V segment lost 6 bases, leaving 10 bases of the junction unmatched. From germline, CDR1 is SNHLY and CDR2 FYNNEI. The CDR3 DNA reads as TGTGCCAGCAGCGCCCGGACAGGACGCACTAACTATGGCTACACCTTC. Its protein is CASSARTGRTNYGYTF.

This chain links TRBV20-1 with TRBJ2-7, with 7 nucleotides matching TRBD1. This CDR3 region has 14 residues. V gave up 3 bases and J gave up 2 bases; unmatched junction bases: 7. CDR1 is DFQATT, CDR2 SNEGSKA, per germline (reference sequence). This chain's CDR3 is CSASRDSLTYEQYF. The CDR3 DNA is TGCAGTGCTAGTAGGGACAGTCTCACCTACGAGCAGTACTTC.

This clone was recorded a few times. The genes are TRBV10-3 and TRBJ1-6; D is perhaps TRBD1 (5 bases). The CDR3 spans 21 residues. Germline V gene lookup returns CDR1 ENHRY and CDR2 SYGVKD. Trimming shortened V by 0 bases and J by 0 bases, and 21 bases separated the two germline ends. This CDR3 reads CAISESALGLPPGSYNSPLHF. CDR3 bases: TGTGCCATCAGTGAGTCGGCGTTGGGACTGCCACCAGGCTCCTATAATTCACCCCTCCACTTT.

The chain combines TRBV7-8 with TRBJ2-3; D ambiguous. Germline V gives CDR1 SGHVS, CDR2 FQNEAQ. With 4 bases removed from V and 3 bases from J, the gap between germline ends came to 8 bases. The CDR3 consists of 13 residues. The CDR3 nucleotides read TGTGCCAGCAGCTCCCGTCCGACAGATACGCAGTATTTT. Its translation: CASSSRPTDTQYF. Together with reference TRBV7-8 and TRBJ2-3, the CDR3 gives the full variable domain: GAGVSQSPRYKVAKRGQDVALRCDPISGHVSLFWYQQALGQGPEFLTYFQNEAQLDKSGLPSDRFFAERPEGSVSTLKIQRTQQEDSAVYLCASSSRPTDTQYFGPGTRLTVL.

The chain joins TRBV5-8 to TRBJ2-4; TRBD1 aligns across 7 bases. The V segment lost 3 bases and the J segment 6 bases; nucleotides outside the gene matches: 12. There are 16 residues in the CDR3. Germline CDR1 SGHTS, CDR2 YDEGEE. Here the CDR3 reads CASSYTSTGTGNIQYF. The CDR3 region has the DNA TGTGCCAGCAGCTATACCTCGACAGGGACGGGAAACATTCAGTACTTC.

This clone came up a few times. The CDR3 protein is CASSYSRGYEQYV. The DNA of the CDR3 is TGTGCCAGCAGTTACTCGAGGGGGTACGAGCAGTACGTC. V and J are TRBV6-5 and TRBJ2-7; perhaps TRBD1 as D (6 bases). The ends were cut back, 0 bases at V and 4 bases at J, with 7 bases in the middle. Germline assignment: CDR1 MNHEY and CDR2 SVGAGI. CDR3 length: 13 amino acids.

The chain combines TRBV10-3 with TRBJ2-2; 9 positions agree with TRBD2. Trimming at V came to 6 bases and at J to 2 bases, leaving 10 bases not matched to a gene. The CDR3 sequence is 17 residues long. Germline assignment: CDR1 ENHRY and CDR2 SYGVKD. The CDR3 sequence: CAIRSTSGGFNTGELFF. In nucleotides, the CDR3 is TGTGCCATCAGGTCGACGAGCGGGGGGTTCAACACCGGGGAGCTGTTTTTT.